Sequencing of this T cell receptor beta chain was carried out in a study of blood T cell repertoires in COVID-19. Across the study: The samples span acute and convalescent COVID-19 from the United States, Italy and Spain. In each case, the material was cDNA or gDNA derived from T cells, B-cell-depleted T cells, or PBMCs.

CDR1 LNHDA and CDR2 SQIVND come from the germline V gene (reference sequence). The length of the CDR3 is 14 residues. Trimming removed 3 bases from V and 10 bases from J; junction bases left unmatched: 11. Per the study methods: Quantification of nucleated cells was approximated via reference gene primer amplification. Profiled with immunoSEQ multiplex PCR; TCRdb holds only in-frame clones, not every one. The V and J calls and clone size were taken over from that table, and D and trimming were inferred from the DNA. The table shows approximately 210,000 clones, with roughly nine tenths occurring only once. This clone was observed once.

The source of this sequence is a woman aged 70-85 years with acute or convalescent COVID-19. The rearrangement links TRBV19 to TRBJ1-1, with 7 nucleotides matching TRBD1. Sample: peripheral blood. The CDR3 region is CASSMGRGRWSAFF. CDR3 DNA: TGTGCCAGTAGTATGGGAAGGGGGCGGTGGTCAGCTTTCTTT. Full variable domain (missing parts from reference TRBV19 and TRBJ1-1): DGGITQSPKYLFRKEGQNVTLSCEQNLNHDAMYWYRQDPGQGLRLIYYSQIVNDFQKGDIAEGYSVSREKKESFPLTVTSAQKNPTAFYLCASSMGRGRWSAFFGQGTRLTVV.